This T cell receptor (beta chain) originates from a study of blood T cell repertoires in COVID-19. Study overall: The samples span acute and convalescent COVID-19 from the United States, Italy and Spain. T cells, B-cell-depleted T cells, or PBMCs supplied cDNA or gDNA.

Trimming took 3 bases from V and 6 from J, leaving 6 bases between them. Germline CDR1 reads LGHDT; CDR2 reads YNNKEL (reference sequence). This CDR3 is 13 amino acids long. Original analysis: Estimates of nucleated cell counts were drawn from the amplification of reference gene primers. Clones were sequenced by immunoSEQ multiplex PCR, and TCRdb holds only the in-frame ones, with some missing. That table gives V, J and clone size, and the DNA gave D and trimming. Altogether 300,000 to 350,000 clones are present, around 80% being singletons, with the ten largest covering approximately 3.1%. This clone was seen once.

The V and J genes are TRBV3-1 (or the pseudogene TRBV3-2) and TRBJ1-6; D remains ambiguous. This clonotype was obtained from a man younger than 45 with active or convalescent COVID-19. The material sequenced was peripheral blood. CDR3 in DNA: TGTGCCAGCAGCCACGGGAGTAATTCACCCCTCCACTTT. Translation gives CASSHGSNSPLHF.